These 22 T cell receptor beta chains share one sample of origin, sequenced in a study of T cells in Graves' hyperthyroidism and ophthalmopathy. Researchers took RNA transcripts and amplified the TCR beta CDR3 regions from them. HTBI primers were used for first-round RT-PCR of the TCR CDR3. MiXCR, applied by TCRdb to the multiplex PCR reads, yields one record per CDR3 protein. This sample has roughly 800,000 distinct CDR3 sequences, with 35% to 40% found just once. The sample comprised blood. The source of these receptors is a man aged 18 to 30 with Graves' hyperthyroidism.

This clonotype has just a few counts. The chain joins TRBV9 to TRBJ2-5; D possibly matches TRBD1 or TRBD2 (6 bases each). CDR3 size: 16 residues. V was clipped by 4 bases and J by 1 base, with 17 bases between them. The V gene's germline CDR1 is SGDLS and CDR2 YYNGEE. In nucleotides, the CDR3 is TGTGCCAGCAGCCTGGGAGAGGGGGACTTCCAAGAGACCCAGTACTTC. Its protein product is CASSLGEGDFQETQYF.

A few counts support this clonotype. The CDR3 coding sequence is TGTGCCAGCAGTGAAGGGACTAGCGGGAGATATGAGCAGTACTTC. It translates to CASSEGTSGRYEQYF. The rearrangement uses TRBV6-6 and TRBJ2-7, with TRBD2 identical over 14 bases. The V gene's germline CDR1 is MNHNY and CDR2 SVGAGI (reference sequence). The CDR3 covers 15 residues. V trimming: 5 bases; J trimming: 7 bases; junction bases outside the gene matches: 7.

The chain recombines TRBV4-1 with TRBJ2-7; 9 bases fit TRBD1. Germline loops: CDR1 MGHRA, CDR2 YSYEKL. This CDR3 region has 15 residues. The ends lost 3 bases at V and 0 bases at J; junction bases unmatched: 3. DNA of the CDR3: TGCGCCAGCAGCCAGGGACAGGGATTCTCCTACGAGCAGTACTTC. Its translation: CASSQGQGFSYEQYF.

This chain joins TRBV5-6 and TRBJ1-1; D may be TRBD1 (5 bases). The CDR3 runs to 15 residues. V shed 4 bases and J shed 0 bases, with 13 bases lying between them. CDR1 is SGHDT and CDR2 is YYEEEE in the germline V gene. In DNA form, the CDR3 reads TGTGCCAGCAGCCGTGGTAGACAGTTGAACACTGAAGCTTTCTTT. The encoded protein is CASSRGRQLNTEAFF. The full variable domain, with the rest looked up from reference TRBV5-6 and TRBJ1-1, is DAGVTQSPTHLIKTRGQQVTLRCSPKSGHDTVSWYQQALGQGPQFIFQYYEEEERQRGNFPDRFSGHQFPNYSSELNVNALLLGDSALYLCASSRGRQLNTEAFFGQGTRLTVV.

This clonotype was detected a few times. The rearrangement uses TRBV5-5 and TRBJ2-6, with no clear D. CDR1 SGHKS and CDR2 YYEKEE come from the germline V gene (reference sequence). The CDR3 contains 16 residues. The V end lost 4 bases, the J end lost 2 bases, and 13 bases lay between the germline ends. The CDR3 DNA follows: TGTGCCAGCAGCCCGTTCGGCAGGACTGGGGCCAACGTCCTGACTTTC. It encodes CASSPFGRTGANVLTF.

Only a few counts were recorded for this clonotype. This sequence joins TRBV30 and TRBJ2-2; TRBD2 is a possible D gene (5 bases). This CDR3 spans 13 amino acids. CDR1 and CDR2 (germline): GTSNPN, SVGIG (reference sequence). Trimming took 1 base from V and 4 from J, leaving 7 bases between them. The CDR3 here is CAWSAGITGELFF. The DNA of the CDR3 is TGTGCCTGGAGTGCGGGGATCACCGGGGAGCTGTTTTTT. Combining the CDR3 with reference TRBV30 and TRBJ2-2 gives the whole variable domain SQTIHQWPATLVQPVGSPLSLECTVEGTSNPNLYWYRQAAGRGLQLLFYSVGIGQISSEVPQNLSASRPQDRQFILSSKKLLLSDSGFYLCAWSAGITGELFFGEGSRLTVL.

This clonotype came up a few times. The chain uses TRBV7-6 and TRBJ1-1, with D hard to call. The germline CDR1 and CDR2 sequences are SGHVS and FNYEAQ. Trimming removed 6 bases from V and 7 bases from J, with 18 bases in between. The CDR3 extends over 14 amino acids. The CDR3 DNA follows: TGTGCCAGCAGGCCAGCGCATGGAGGAGGTGAAGCTTTCTTT. It codes for CASRPAHGGGEAFF. Full variable domain (outside the CDR3, taken from reference TRBV7-6 and TRBJ1-1): GAGVSQSPRYKVTKRGQDVALRCDPISGHVSLYWYRQALGQGPEFLTYFNYEAQQDKSGLPNDRFSAERPEGSISTLTIQRTEQRDSAMYRCASRPAHGGGEAFFGQGTRLTVV.

The chain links TRBV12-3 or TRBV12-4 to TRBJ1-6; tentative D call: TRBD1 (5 bases). CDR3 length equals 15 residues. Trimming removed 4 bases at V and 14 bases at J, with 21 bases between. The CDR3 spells CASSSGTGFKKSLHF. CDR3 nucleotide sequence: TGTGCCAGCAGTTCCGGGACCGGGTTTAAAAAGTCCCTCCACTTT.

V is TRBV6-6 and J is TRBJ1-6; D may be TRBD1 (6 bases). Germline V gives CDR1 MNHNY, CDR2 SVGAGI (reference sequence). The length of the CDR3 is 15 residues. V was shortened by 6 bases and J by 5 bases, with 14 bases between the two germline ends. This chain's CDR3 is CASRREQGDNSPLHF. CDR3 bases: TGTGCCAGCAGGCGAGAACAGGGTGATAATTCACCCCTCCACTTT.

The chain links TRBV4-1 to TRBJ2-7; TRBD2 aligns across 9 bases. There are 14 residues in the CDR3. From germline, CDR1 is MGHRA and CDR2 YSYEKL. J lost 4 bases, V lost 3 bases, and 4 bases had no gene match. For the CDR3, the DNA is TGCGCCAGCAGCCAGCAGGGACTAGCTTACGAGCAGTACTTC. This translates into CASSQQGLAYEQYF.

DNA of the CDR3: TGTGCCAGCAACCGGGGCCCGAACACCGGGGAGCTGTTTTTT. Residues: CASNRGPNTGELFF. V is TRBV6-5 and J is TRBJ2-2; possibly TRBD1 or TRBD2 for D (5 bases each). CDR3 size: 14 residues. In germline, CDR1 is MNHEY, CDR2 SVGAGI. The V gene lost 7 bases and the J gene lost 0 bases, with 9 bases spanning the gap.

CDR3: CASSASGGGHGYTF. CDR3 nucleotide sequence: TGTGCCAGCAGTGCTAGTGGAGGGGGCCATGGCTACACCTTC. The chain uses TRBV25-1 and TRBJ1-2; 7 nucleotides line up with TRBD1. Germline CDR1 is MGHDK and CDR2 is SYGVNS. V lost 4 bases to trimming and J lost 6 bases; unmatched junction nucleotides: 8. This CDR3 has 14 residues.

This chain joins TRBV4-1 and TRBJ2-6; D is uncertain. CDR1 MGHRA and CDR2 YSYEKL come from the germline V gene. The CDR3 spans 17 residues. The V end was cut by 1 base, the J end by 0 bases, with 10 bases between. The CDR3: CASSQGGSVSGANVLTF. The CDR3 DNA reads as TGCGCCAGCAGCCAAGGCGGATCGGTCTCTGGGGCCAACGTCCTGACTTTC.

This clonotype was observed at least ten times. Mismatch with germline at one junction end may stem from a read error. The chain employs TRBV7-7 and TRBJ1-3; no clear D gene. This CDR3 spans 13 amino acids. Germline V gene sequence: CDR1 SSHAT, CDR2 FNYEAQ (reference sequence). CDR3 DNA sequence: TGTGCTAGCAGCCAAAACCTTGGAAACACCATATATTTT. It codes for CASSQNLGNTIYF.

The gene calls are TRBV9 and TRBJ2-2, with 7 nucleotides matching TRBD2. The CDR3 contains 15 residues. Germline trimming cut 2 bases from V and 6 bases from J; bases unmatched to any gene: 7. CDR1 SGDLS and CDR2 YYNGEE come from the germline V gene. The CDR3 loop reads CASSVRDYGAGELFF. The CDR3 bases are TGTGCCAGCAGCGTTCGGGACTATGGTGCCGGGGAGCTGTTTTTT.

This clonotype was seen at least ten times. The chain carries TRBV7-8 and TRBJ2-5; the D gene is possibly TRBD2 (5 bases). The CDR3 is 14 residues long. Germline assignment: CDR1 SGHVS and CDR2 FQNEAQ. V was shortened by 5 bases and J by 1 base, with 11 bases between the two germline ends. CDR3 nucleotide sequence: TGTGCCAGCAGCCATCGGGGTCTCCAAGAGACCCAGTACTTC. Protein product: CASSHRGLQETQYF. Full variable domain (remainder filled in from reference TRBV7-8 and TRBJ2-5): GAGVSQSPRYKVAKRGQDVALRCDPISGHVSLFWYQQALGQGPEFLTYFQNEAQLDKSGLPSDRFFAERPEGSVSTLKIQRTQQEDSAVYLCASSHRGLQETQYFGPGTRLLVL.

This clonotype was seen a handful of times. The CDR3 nucleotides read TGTGCCAGTAGTAAGGCCACGAGACAGGGGGCGCGGAGGATGAACACTGAAGCTTTCTTT. Translated, it gives CASSKATRQGARRMNTEAFF. The chain links TRBV19 to TRBJ1-1, with 10 bases lining up with TRBD1. With V trimmed by 4 bases and J by 0 bases, 17 bases remained unmatched. The CDR3 contains 20 residues. In germline, CDR1 is LNHDA, CDR2 SQIVND (reference sequence).

About this clonotype: At one boundary the junction diverges from the germline segment, which might be a read error. The chain combines TRBV24-1 with TRBJ2-5; the match to TRBD1 covers 7 bases. The germline gives CDR1 KGHDR, CDR2 SFDVKD. The CDR3 totals 15 residues. The DNA of the CDR3 is TGTGCCAGCAGTGTCTCCGACAGGGATTGGGAGACCCAGTACTTC. Encoded protein: CASSVSDRDWETQYF.

There are a few counts of this clonotype. This chain joins TRBV2 and TRBJ1-4; 7 nucleotides line up with TRBD1. The CDR3 runs 17 residues. The trim removed 6 bases at V and 5 bases at J, leaving 15 bases unmatched. Looked up from germline, CDR1 is SNHLY and CDR2 is FYNNEI. The CDR3 DNA sequence: TGTGCCAGCAGCCACCGGATACCGGGACAGCCGAATGAAAAACTGTTTTTT. Protein sequence: CASSHRIPGQPNEKLFF.

This clonotype has ten or more counts. This rearrangement joins TRBV7-2 to TRBJ2-7, with 7 bases identical to TRBD2. V lost 1 base to trimming and J lost 8 bases; unmatched junction nucleotides: 8. The CDR3 is 14 amino acids. The germline gives CDR1 SGHTA, CDR2 FQGNSA. The DNA of the CDR3 is TGTGCCAGCAGCTTAGATGTTCGCGGGAGAAAGCAGTACTTC. It specifies CASSLDVRGRKQYF.

J is TRBJ2-7 and V is TRBV7-3, with no clear D. The germline V and J ends were trimmed by 5 bases and 7 bases, with 18 bases remaining between them. Germline-derived CDR1 and CDR2 are SGHTA and FQGTGA. The CDR3 sequence is 14 residues long. The CDR3 DNA reads as TGTGCCAGCAGCGTAGACGATGGGATGAGGGAGCAGTACTTC. This sequence encodes CASSVDDGMREQYF.

This clonotype occurred many times. This chain links TRBV2 with TRBJ2-7; D not resolved. Germline CDR1 reads SNHLY; CDR2 reads FYNNEI. The CDR3 runs to 12 residues. Trimming cost V 5 bases and J 5 bases, with 10 bases left between them. CDR3 coding DNA: TGTGCCAGCAGTACCCGTGGGGACGAGCAGTACTTC. Protein product: CASSTRGDEQYF.